This passage covers 18 T cell receptor beta chains from one sample sequenced in a study of CD4 T cells in relation to SARS-CoV-2 and coronaviruses. Libraries were prepared by immunoSEQ multiplex PCR; TCRdb keeps only in-frame clonotypes and omits some of them. The table lists around 40,000 clones, approximately 80% of them singletons. No cognate antigen is known for these TCRs. Material: naive CD4+ T cells from PBMCs, cultured in vitro. Regarding subset: naive CD4+ T cells isolated by negative enrichment. The source of these receptors is an adult with COVID-19.

The chain employs TRBV2 and TRBJ1-1; 9 bases agree with TRBD1. The CDR3 is 14 amino acids. Trimming removed 5 bases from V and 3 bases from J; junction bases left unmatched: 4. Germline assignment: CDR1 SNHLY and CDR2 FYNNEI. The CDR3: CASSQDRGDTEAFF. CDR3 nucleotide sequence: TGTGCCAGCAGTCAGGACAGGGGTGACACTGAAGCTTTCTTT. The full variable domain, completed using reference TRBV2 and TRBJ1-1, is EPEVTQTPSHQVTQMGQEVILRCVPISNHLYFYWYRQILGQKVEFLVSFYNNEISEKSEIFDDQFSVERPDGSNFTLKIRSTKLEDSAMYFCASSQDRGDTEAFFGQGTRLTVV.

This chain uses TRBV7-9 with TRBJ2-5; 7 bases line up with TRBD2. V was pared by 7 bases and J by 3 bases, with 14 bases of the junction left unmatched. Looked up from germline, CDR1 is SEHNR and CDR2 is FQNEAQ (reference sequence). The CDR3 runs 16 residues. CDR3 protein: CASILISVGGEETQYF. The CDR3 DNA sequence: TGTGCCAGCATTCTCATCTCCGTGGGAGGGGAAGAGACCCAGTACTTC.

The V gene is TRBV9, the J gene TRBJ2-5; 11 bases agree with TRBD2. V shed 0 bases and J 1 base; nucleotides not matched to a gene: 2. This CDR3 has 16 amino acids. The germline V gene has CDR1 SGDLS and CDR2 YYNGEE. The CDR3 loop is CASSVVAGGPQETQYF. The DNA of the CDR3 is TGTGCCAGCAGCGTAGTAGCGGGAGGGCCCCAAGAGACCCAGTACTTC.

This clone has a single count. V and J are TRBV28 and TRBJ1-1; perhaps TRBD1 as D (6 bases). In germline, CDR1 is MDHEN, CDR2 SYDVKM. V lost 4 bases to trimming and J lost 5 bases, with 11 bases between them. This CDR3 is built from 13 residues. The CDR3 bases are TGTGCCAGCAGTTCCCCAGGGGTTACTGAAGCTTTCTTT. Protein product: CASSSPGVTEAFF.

J is TRBJ2-1 and V is TRBV20-1; TRBD2 agrees at 7 bases. The length of the CDR3 is 15 residues. V was pared by 3 bases and J by 1 base, with 6 bases of the junction left unmatched. Germline CDR1 is DFQATT and CDR2 is SNEGSKA (reference sequence). The CDR3 DNA sequence: TGCAGTGCTAGTCCCCTAGCGGAATCCTACAATGAGCAGTTCTTC. Amino acids: CSASPLAESYNEQFF.

V gene TRBV5-4 combines with J gene TRBJ2-7, with 11 bases matching TRBD2. The CDR3 contains 16 residues. The ends lost 3 bases at V and 0 bases at J; junction bases unmatched: 5. From germline, CDR1 is SGHNT and CDR2 YYREEE (reference sequence). CDR3 sequence reads: CASSSRLAGFSYEQYF. In DNA, the CDR3 is TGTGCCAGCAGCTCAAGACTAGCGGGATTCTCCTACGAGCAGTACTTC.

J is TRBJ2-7 and V is TRBV3-1 (or the pseudogene TRBV3-2); 14 bases agree with TRBD2. This CDR3 has 21 residues. CDR1 LGHDT and CDR2 YNNKEL come from the germline V gene (reference sequence). The V gene end was trimmed by 0 bases and the J gene end by 4 bases; junction bases not matched to a gene: 17. Here the CDR3 reads CASSQERPGLPGLAGVYEQYF. The CDR3 nucleotides read TGTGCCAGCAGCCAAGAACGGCCGGGGCTACCGGGACTAGCGGGAGTATACGAGCAGTACTTC.

The chain joins TRBV5-1 to TRBJ2-7, with 7 nucleotides matching TRBD2. The J segment lost 2 bases and the V segment lost 0 bases, leaving 5 bases of the junction unmatched. The CDR3 spans 15 residues. Germline V lookup: CDR1 SGHRS, CDR2 YFSETQ. In DNA form, the CDR3 reads TGCGCCAGCAGCTTGGCCGGGGGGACGGCCTACGAGCAGTACTTC. Translating gives CASSLAGGTAYEQYF.

The chain recombines TRBV29-1 with TRBJ2-1; 12 bases fit TRBD2. This CDR3 is built from 22 residues. Germline values: CDR1 SQVTM, CDR2 ANQGSEA. The J segment lost 4 bases and the V segment lost 1 base, leaving 23 bases of the junction unmatched. The CDR3 loop reads CSVEAPNTGLAGGPGLYNEQFF. In nucleotides, the CDR3 is TGCAGCGTTGAAGCCCCCAACACAGGGCTAGCGGGAGGGCCCGGATTGTACAATGAGCAGTTCTTC.

The genes are TRBV10-3 and TRBJ2-1; D might be TRBD2 (6 bases). The CDR3 consists of 14 residues. CDR1 ENHRY and CDR2 SYGVKD come from the germline V gene. The V and J ends lost 0 bases and 6 bases respectively, with 9 bases between them. The CDR3 reads CAISESRDFNEQFF. The CDR3 nucleotides read TGTGCCATCAGTGAGTCGCGGGATTTCAATGAGCAGTTCTTC.

The sample holds a few counts of this clone. This chain uses TRBV7-9 with TRBJ2-1, with no clear D. Trimming left V 8 bases short and J 8 bases short, with 13 bases between. CDR3 size: 12 residues. Germline values: CDR1 SEHNR, CDR2 FQNEAQ (reference sequence). The CDR3 here is CASQVFGHEQFF. The CDR3, as DNA: TGTGCCAGCCAGGTCTTCGGGCATGAGCAGTTCTTC.

V and J are TRBV2 and TRBJ2-1, with a tentative D call TRBD1 (5 bases). The length of the CDR3 is 14 residues. Germline CDR1 SNHLY, CDR2 FYNNEI. V was cut by 7 bases and J by 0 bases, with 10 bases left in between. The chain's CDR3 is CASKTASSYNEQFF. In DNA form, the CDR3 reads TGTGCCAGCAAGACAGCGAGCTCCTACAATGAGCAGTTCTTC.

This clone was seen only a few times. This sequence joins TRBV18 and TRBJ1-2; D might be TRBD1 (5 bases). The CDR3 has 12 residues. The V and J ends lost 3 bases and 9 bases respectively, with 11 bases between them. Germline CDR1 and CDR2: KGHSH and LQKENI. CDR3 protein: CASSPGTVRYTF. The CDR3 DNA follows: TGTGCCAGCTCACCTGGGACGGTTCGCTACACCTTC.

Written as DNA, the CDR3 is TGTGCCAGCAGGCTCATGTTTAGGGCGGGAGGGAGGAGGGAGACCCAGTACTTC. Translated: CASRLMFRAGGRRETQYF. The V call is TRBV2, the J call TRBJ2-5; 9 bases match TRBD2. This CDR3 region has 18 residues. Looked up from germline, CDR1 is SNHLY and CDR2 is FYNNEI. The ends lost 6 bases at V and 5 bases at J; junction bases unmatched: 19. The full variable domain, completed using reference TRBV2 and TRBJ2-5, is EPEVTQTPSHQVTQMGQEVILRCVPISNHLYFYWYRQILGQKVEFLVSFYNNEISEKSEIFDDQFSVERPDGSNFTLKIRSTKLEDSAMYFCASRLMFRAGGRRETQYFGPGTRLLVL.

The chain employs TRBV10-3 and TRBJ2-7, with D possibly being TRBD2 (6 bases). CDR1 and CDR2 (germline): ENHRY, SYGVKD. Trimming shortened V by 4 bases and J by 5 bases, and 15 bases separated the two germline ends. The length of the CDR3 is 14 residues. The CDR3 spells CAISGGVATNEQYF. CDR3 sequence (DNA): TGTGCCATCAGTGGGGGGGTAGCCACTAACGAGCAGTACTTC.

The chain employs TRBV30 and TRBJ1-6; a weak D match, TRBD1 (6 bases). The CDR3 totals 14 residues. Trimming shortened V by 2 bases and J by 7 bases, and 12 bases separated the two germline ends. CDR1 and CDR2 from the germline V gene are GTSNPN and SVGIG (reference sequence). This CDR3 reads CAWSPGQRNSPLHF. The CDR3 DNA is TGTGCCTGGAGTCCCGGACAGCGAAATTCACCCCTCCACTTT.

This chain uses TRBV5-6 with TRBJ2-3; 7 nucleotides match TRBD2. The CDR3 spans 15 residues. The ends lost 4 bases at V and 8 bases at J; junction bases unmatched: 13. The germline gives CDR1 SGHDT, CDR2 YYEEEE. The CDR3 region has the DNA TGTGCCAGCAGCCTAGACTTGCGGGAGAGAGGTACGCAGTATTTT. Protein product: CASSLDLRERGTQYF.

The chain recombines TRBV6-6 with TRBJ2-7; 8 bases align to TRBD2. The CDR3 is 15 amino acids. Germline CDR1 MNHNY, CDR2 SVGAGI (reference sequence). V lost 0 bases, J lost 5 bases, and 6 bases stayed unmatched. In DNA form, the CDR3 reads TGTGCCAGCAGTTACTCGAGAGGGCGGGGGGACGAGCAGTACTTC. Translation gives CASSYSRGRGDEQYF.